The clone carrying this TCR beta chain was counted many times. Its specificity is unknown. CD8+CD57+ cell expansion, shown by flow cytometry, had occurred in the patients selected for sequencing. Each patient carried a diagnosis of severe acquired aplastic anemia. When blood sampling took place, the patients had received no therapy. Trimming shortened V by 4 bases and J by 9 bases, and 16 bases separated the two germline ends. Germline assignment: CDR1 LNHDA and CDR2 SQIVND (reference sequence). This CDR3 spans 14 amino acids. This specimen belongs to a study of CD8+CD57+ T cells in acquired aplastic anemia. General study points: Overlapping CD8+ CDR3 repertoires of patients and controls contained approximately 29 shared sequences. Between patients and controls, CD8+ Simpson's diversity did not vary significantly.

TCR beta VDJ and CDR3 profiles were obtained from a genomic DNA template. TCRdb itself ran the reads through MiXCR, one entry per CDR3 protein. The sample consists of over 250,000 distinct CDR3 sequences, roughly 59% of them appearing once. This sequence was found in a human donor with aplastic anemia. J is TRBJ2-1 and V is TRBV19, with D possibly matching TRBD2 (6 bases). Input material: sorted CD4+, CD8+, or CD8+CD57+ T cells (not recorded which) from PBMCs. CDR3 DNA sequence: TGTGCCAGTAGTAAAAGGGGAGGTAGTGGTGAGCAGTTCTTC. It translates to CASSKRGGSGEQFF.